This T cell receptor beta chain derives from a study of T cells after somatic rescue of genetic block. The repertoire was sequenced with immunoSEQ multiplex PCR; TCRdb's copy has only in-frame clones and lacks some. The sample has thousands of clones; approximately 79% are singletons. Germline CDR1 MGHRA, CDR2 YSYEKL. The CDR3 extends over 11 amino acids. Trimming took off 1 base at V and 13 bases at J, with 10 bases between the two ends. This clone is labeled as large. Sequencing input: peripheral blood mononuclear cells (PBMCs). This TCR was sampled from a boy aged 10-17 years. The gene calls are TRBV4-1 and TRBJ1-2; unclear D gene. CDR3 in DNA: TGCGCCAGCAGCCAAGGTTGGATCTTCACCTTC. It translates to CASSQGWIFTF.